This TCR beta chain was observed in a study of blood T cell repertoires in COVID-19. Study information: Collection of acute and convalescent COVID-19 samples took place in the United States, Italy and Spain. The analysed material was cDNA or gDNA that came from T cells, B-cell-depleted T cells, or PBMCs.

Original analysis: Nucleated cell number was recorded as an estimate derived from reference gene primer amplification. The repertoire was sequenced with immunoSEQ multiplex PCR; TCRdb's copy has only in-frame clones and lacks some. V, J and clone size are taken as reported in that table, and D and trimming were inferred from the DNA itself. The table records some 430,000 clones, around 91% of them present only once. Germline CDR1 is MNHEY and CDR2 is SVGAGI. This CDR3 comprises 14 residues. Trimming took off 2 bases at V and 5 bases at J, with 12 bases between the two ends. The sequence derives from a young man who had recovered from COVID-19. Specimen: PBMCs or T cells enriched from blood (not recorded which). The V and J genes are TRBV6-5 and TRBJ1-1; perhaps TRBD1 as D (5 bases). The CDR3 sequence: CASSYKGMGTEAFF. In DNA, the CDR3 is TGTGCCAGCAGTTACAAGGGGATGGGGACTGAAGCTTTCTTT.